The TCR beta chain described here comes from a study of hypomethylating agent response in myelodysplastic syndrome listed by TCRdb under 2021. In terms of the full investigation: Patients were treated with the hypomethylating agents azacitidine (about 75% of the 11) or decitabine (3 of 11). The cohort included some ten male and a couple of female myelodysplastic syndrome patients. On average the patients were roughly 70 +/- 6.9 years old, and a diploid cytogenetic profile was seen most often. TET2 mutation was identified most frequently, being present in 5 of 11 patients. Complete response or hematologic improvement was achieved by six patients, and roughly five patients were classified as non-responders. Response was defined as complete response or hematologic improvement, and patients meeting neither criterion were classed as non-responders.

Concerning this clone itself: Its antigen is unknown. Per-base quality was not reported, and no clone a single base away is much larger than it.

The library was produced with the immunoSEQ multiplex PCR assay. Survey resolution was applied, with two replicates of 200 ng each being run for a total of about 400 ng of DNA per sample. The hsTCRB kit detected rearranged TCRB sequences in genomic DNA using multiplex PCR primers targeting V and J genes. The first PCR used the QIAGEN Multiplex PCR Kit for 31 cycles to amplify the CDR3 region. Sample barcodes and Illumina adapters were added to each replicate in an approximately 8-cycle second PCR. Quantification of the pooled libraries was done with a QuantStudio 6 and the KAPA library quantification kit. About 16 pM of pooled libraries was sequenced on an Illumina MiSeq using 156-cycle single-end reads plus a 15-cycle index read. The authors' pipeline ran thus. VDJdb annotation flagged about 1.7% of under 200,000 unique clonotypes as previously reported viral-epitope-specific. Raw reads were processed by the immunoSEQ Data Assistant and immunoSEQ Analyzer into normalized, annotated TCRB repertoires. Clonotype analysis used the immunarch R package version 0.6.5 and BioAnalyzer. Before richness was estimated, every repertoire was downsampled to the clone count of the smallest repertoire. Clonotypes were categorized as expanded, contracted or novel by Fisher's exact tests, where a novel clonotype had zero frequency before treatment. Significantly changed CDR3 beta sequences were clustered with GLIPH2 using simulation_depth=1000 and kmer_min_depth=3, and CDR3s shorter than five residues were excluded. TCRdb provides this immuneACCESS table in a form limited to in-frame rearrangements. Some clones are lacking; in checked studies, under half of them reflect an unresolved V gene, and why the rest are absent is not known. V, J and clone size reflect that table, while D and trimming were determined from the DNA. A total of 950 to 1,000 clones appear in this sample, 75% to 85% of them only once. Of the sample, under 30% is held by the ten largest clones.

A distance of 9 bases separates the germline ends of V and J, which lose 4 bases and 2 bases respectively. The cysteine opens and the phenylalanine closes a CDR3 of 13 amino acids. This entry keeps only the CDR3 DNA: 39 bases, framed from base 1. As encoded in the germline V gene (reference sequence), CDR1 is MNHEY while CDR2 is SMNVEV. Bulk bone marrow was analyzed, and T-cell subsets were not sorted. TCR beta CDR3 regions were immunosequenced from bone marrow of about twelve myelodysplastic syndrome patients before and after hypomethylating agent therapy. For longitudinal repertoire tracking, a baseline bone marrow plus two to three bone marrows at different post-treatment timepoints were contributed by each patient. Whole bone marrow served as the source for genomic DNA extraction, with DNA quality checked using TapeStation, NanoDrop OneC and PicoGreen assays. The full study reports these points: A possible recognition of novel MDS antigens by the shared GLIPH2 clusters was not confirmed and needs experimental validation. Novel clonotypes were found to emerge more often in responders, whereas more contracted clonotypes were observed in non-responders after treatment. After treatment with a hypomethylating agent, no significant changes in richness, rarefaction diversity or clonality were seen, whether all patients were considered together or each response group separately. Healthy control donors were not age-matched to MDS patients, which could have impacted the MDS versus healthy comparison. The cohort was small, with only 10 to 12 patients analyzed.

This TCR was recovered from a human donor with myelodysplastic syndrome. The input for sequencing was bone marrow, taken before or after starting hypomethylating agent treatment for myelodysplastic syndrome (not recorded which). Recombination linked TRBV27 to TRBJ2-7; 5 matching bases give a weak D call of TRBD2. The DNA sequence follows: TGTGCCAGCAGTTCTGGCGGGCCCTACGAGCAGTACTTC. Translated, it gives CASSSGGPYEQYF.